The 13 T cell receptor beta chains below all came from one sample that was sequenced in a study of blood T cell repertoires in COVID-19. The repertoire was sequenced with immunoSEQ multiplex PCR; TCRdb's copy has only in-frame clones and lacks some. The sample includes approximately 290,000 clones, around 85% seen only once; the top ten take 0.85% to 1%. Sequenced sample: peripheral blood. The receptors were gathered from a human donor with COVID-19, enrolled during active disease. The donor label of this sample is uncertain.

The chain joins TRBV9 to TRBJ2-5, with a tentative D call TRBD2 (7 bases). The V gene lost 5 bases and the J gene lost 4 bases, with 24 bases spanning the gap. The CDR3 extends over 17 amino acids. Germline CDR1 SGDLS, CDR2 YYNGEE. CDR3 nucleotides: TGTGCCAGCAGTTTAGAAAAAGGACTAGAGGGGGGAGAGACCCAGTACTTC. This gives the protein CASSLEKGLEGGETQYF.

Written as DNA, the CDR3 is TGTGCCAGTAGTGTAAACGGAGGGCCTGGATATAATTCACCCCTCCACTTT. Its translation is CASSVNGGPGYNSPLHF. The V gene is TRBV19, the J gene TRBJ1-6; no reliable D call. The CDR3 length is 17 residues. The V end lost 5 bases, the J end lost 4 bases, and 18 bases lay between the germline ends. Germline CDR1 and CDR2: LNHDA and SQIVND (reference sequence).

This rearrangement joins TRBV6-5 to TRBJ1-5; D remains ambiguous. This CDR3 region has 16 residues. Germline values: CDR1 MNHEY, CDR2 SVGAGI. Trimming removed 2 bases at V and 6 bases at J, with 17 bases between. CDR3 sequence: CASSYEGPLAGQPQHF. The DNA for the CDR3 is TGTGCCAGCAGTTACGAGGGCCCTCTGGCGGGTCAGCCCCAGCATTTT.

This sequence joins TRBV11-2 and TRBJ1-6; D perhaps matches TRBD1 (5 bases). This CDR3 is built from 14 residues. From germline, CDR1 is SGHAT and CDR2 FQNNGV. V was cut by 5 bases and J by 14 bases, with 19 bases left in between. CDR3 in amino acids: CASSNQGVRQALHF. For the CDR3, the DNA is TGTGCCAGCAGCAATCAGGGCGTTCGTCAGGCCCTCCACTTT.

The genes are TRBV7-2 and TRBJ2-3, with D unresolved. The CDR3 consists of 13 residues. Germline assignment: CDR1 SGHTA and CDR2 FQGNSA. V was cut by 3 bases and J by 0 bases, with 4 bases left in between. The CDR3 protein is CASSFISTDTQYF. The CDR3, as DNA: TGTGCCAGCAGCTTTATTAGCACAGATACGCAGTATTTT.

The CDR3 DNA reads TGTGCCAGCAGTCCTCGACAGGGGAGACGTGAATCACCCCTCCACTTT. Translation: CASSPRQGRRESPLHF. The genes are TRBV27 and TRBJ1-6; 8 nucleotides agree with TRBD1. There are 16 residues in the CDR3. Germline V gene data show CDR1 as MNHEY and CDR2 as SMNVEV (reference sequence). Trimming at V came to 5 bases and at J to 10 bases, leaving 13 bases not matched to a gene.

The CDR3 nucleotides read TGTGCCAGCAGCACCCAGTCTAGCGGTACCTACGAGCAGTACTTC. The encoded protein is CASSTQSSGTYEQYF. The chain carries TRBV28 and TRBJ2-7; 7 nucleotides agree with TRBD2. The germline V gene encodes CDR1 MDHEN and CDR2 SYDVKM. The CDR3 is 15 amino acids. J lost 2 bases, V lost 6 bases, and 10 bases had no gene match.

V and J are TRBV5-4 and TRBJ2-7; 10 bases fit TRBD2. Per the germline V gene, CDR1 is SGHNT and CDR2 is YYREEE (reference sequence). The CDR3 is 14 amino acids. V lost 3 bases and J lost 9; bases outside the gene matches: 9. CDR3 region: CASSSASGSPTQYF. In nucleotides, the CDR3 is TGTGCCAGCAGCTCGGCTAGCGGGAGCCCGACGCAGTACTTC.

This chain joins TRBV19 and TRBJ2-7; 7 positions match TRBD2. The CDR3 extends over 16 amino acids. Looked up from germline, CDR1 is LNHDA and CDR2 is SQIVND (reference sequence). Trimming took 4 bases from V and 4 from J; bases not matched to a gene: 13. The CDR3 sequence is CASSTRSGMGQYEQYF. The CDR3 DNA is TGTGCCAGTAGTACCCGGAGCGGGATGGGCCAGTACGAGCAGTACTTC.

This rearrangement joins TRBV11-2 to TRBJ2-7; D not resolved. Germline lookup yields CDR1 SGHAT and CDR2 FQNNGV. Deletions cut 1 base from V and 2 bases from J, with 9 bases between. The CDR3 is made up of 14 amino acids. The chain's CDR3 is CASSLGGRPYEQYF. The DNA for the CDR3 is TGTGCCAGCAGCTTAGGCGGTAGGCCCTACGAGCAGTACTTC.

V gene TRBV18 combines with J gene TRBJ1-1; TRBD1 aligns across 9 bases. Losses at the gene ends were 8 bases for V and 4 bases for J; bases not matched to a gene: 8. Per the germline V gene, CDR1 is KGHSH and CDR2 is LQKENI. CDR3 size: 14 residues. CDR3 region: CASRDRVSGTEAFF. For the CDR3, the DNA is TGTGCCAGCCGGGACAGGGTAAGCGGCACTGAAGCTTTCTTT.

A single count supports this clone. This sequence joins TRBV27 and TRBJ2-7; D not resolved. The CDR3 sequence is 14 residues long. V lost 0 bases, J lost 4 bases, and 10 bases lay in between. The germline gives CDR1 MNHEY, CDR2 SMNVEV (reference sequence). The CDR3 region has the DNA TGTGCCAGCAGTTTATCGTACAAACGATACGAGCAGTACTTC. Protein sequence: CASSLSYKRYEQYF.

The chain's CDR3 is CASEEAGNTIYF. The CDR3 DNA is TGTGCCTCGGAGGAGGCTGGAAACACCATATATTTT. The V and J genes are TRBV30 and TRBJ1-3; D is ambiguous. The ends were cut back, 7 bases at V and 2 bases at J, with 9 bases in the middle. Germline V gene lookup returns CDR1 GTSNPN and CDR2 SVGIG (reference sequence). The CDR3 consists of 12 residues.